The 28 T cell receptor beta chains below all came from one sample that was sequenced in a study of blood T cell repertoires in COVID-19 (TCRdb year 2020). The library was prepared using the immunoSEQ multiplex PCR assay. TCRdb obtained this table from immuneACCESS and retained in-frame rearrangements with V and J assigned. These tables miss some clones; where compared with another copy, unresolved V genes account for less than half of the shortfall, and the remainder is unexplained. The sample has 120,000 or so clones on record, about 81% of them singletons. The ten largest account for about 3.8% of the sample. Sequences were obtained from peripheral blood. The receptors here all came from a woman between 50 and 59 years old with acute or convalescent COVID-19.

This clone was detected only once. The genes are TRBV5-1 and TRBJ1-1; 7 bases are shared with TRBD1. This CDR3 comprises 15 residues. V dropped 4 bases and J dropped 1; count of bases not matched to a gene: 7. CDR1 and CDR2 (germline): SGHRS, YFSETQ. For the CDR3, the DNA is TGCGCCAGCAGCCCGGTGGGACAGCCGAACACTGAAGCTTTCTTT. Its translation is CASSPVGQPNTEAFF.

The genes are TRBV12-3 or TRBV12-4 and TRBJ1-1, with no clear D. Deletions cut 3 bases from V and 0 bases from J, with 5 bases between. This CDR3 spans 13 amino acids. CDR3 sequence (DNA): TGTGCCAGCAGTTTTACAGTGAACACTGAAGCTTTCTTT. It translates to CASSFTVNTEAFF.

This clone was seen only a few times. This chain joins TRBV13 and TRBJ2-7, with TRBD2 matching 9 bases. Germline lookup yields CDR1 PRHDT and CDR2 FYEKMQ (reference sequence). The CDR3 length is 16 residues. The ends lost 4 bases at V and 0 bases at J; junction bases unmatched: 7. The CDR3 DNA follows: TGTGCCAGCAGCTCCCACCGGACTAGCGTCTCCTACGAGCAGTACTTC. Translating gives CASSSHRTSVSYEQYF. The full variable domain, completed using reference TRBV13 and TRBJ2-7, is AAGVIQSPRHLIKEKRETATLKCYPIPRHDTVYWYQQGPGQDPQFLISFYEKMQSDKGSIPDRFSAQQFSDYHSELNMSSLELGDSALYFCASSSHRTSVSYEQYFGPGTRLTVT.

DNA for the CDR3: TGTGCCAGCAGCTTAGGAGGTGTGAGCACTGAAGCTTTCTTT. Amino acid sequence: CASSLGGVSTEAFF. The gene calls are TRBV7-2 and TRBJ1-1, with D unclear. Germline V CDR1 and CDR2: SGHTA, FQGNSA. This CDR3 contains 14 residues. Trimming removed 1 base from V and 4 bases from J, with 10 bases in between.

The chain links TRBV24-1 to TRBJ2-1, with TRBD2 matching 7 bases. The germline V gene has CDR1 KGHDR and CDR2 SFDVKD. J gave up 5 bases and V 5 bases, and 8 bases lay outside the gene matches. The CDR3 is made up of 15 amino acids. CDR3 region: CATSGPAGIHNEQFF. Written as DNA, the CDR3 is TGTGCCACCAGTGGTCCAGCGGGGATCCACAATGAGCAGTTCTTC.

The chain employs TRBV4-1 and TRBJ2-2, with TRBD1 matching over 7 bases. The CDR3 is 15 amino acids. J lost 6 bases, V lost 3 bases, and 7 bases had no gene match. CDR1 and CDR2 (germline): MGHRA, YSYEKL. The CDR3 spells CASSHADRAPGELFF. In DNA form, the CDR3 reads TGCGCCAGCAGCCACGCTGACAGGGCACCCGGGGAGCTGTTTTTT.

DNA for the CDR3: TGCAGCGTTGCTGAGGGTGCCACTGAAGCTTTCTTT. Protein sequence: CSVAEGATEAFF. V is TRBV29-1 and J is TRBJ1-1; D is unclear. V dropped 4 bases and J dropped 4 bases, with 10 bases sitting between them. Germline V gene sequence: CDR1 SQVTM, CDR2 ANQGSEA. This CDR3 is built from 12 residues.

The chain uses TRBV12-5 and TRBJ2-1, with 8 bases lining up with TRBD2. V shed 4 bases, J shed 0 bases, and the junction held 11 bases outside the gene matches. Germline values: CDR1 LGHNT, CDR2 FRNRAP. The CDR3 sequence is 18 residues long. Written as DNA, the CDR3 is TGTGCTAGTGGTTCACGGCCTGGACTAGCAGGCTCCTACAATGAGCAGTTCTTC. Encoded protein: CASGSRPGLAGSYNEQFF. Complete variable domain (other parts from reference TRBV12-5 and TRBJ2-1): DARVTQTPRHKVTEMGQEVTMRCQPILGHNTVFWYRQTMMQGLELLAYFRNRAPLDDSGMPKDRFSAEMPDATLATLKIQPSEPRDSAVYFCASGSRPGLAGSYNEQFFGPGTRLTVL.

This chain links TRBV6-1 with TRBJ2-7; weak D call: TRBD2 (6 bases). In germline, CDR1 is MNHNS, CDR2 SASEGT. The CDR3 loop spans 14 amino acids. The V gene lost 3 bases and the J gene lost 3 bases, with 12 bases spanning the gap. The chain's CDR3 is CASSEYSGLYEQYF. The CDR3 DNA reads as TGTGCCAGCAGTGAGTATAGCGGACTCTACGAGCAGTACTTC.

This chain uses TRBV11-2 with TRBJ2-1; D is perhaps TRBD2 (5 bases). The CDR3 runs 15 residues. Trimming stripped 7 bases from V and 0 bases from J, with 13 bases between. CDR1 SGHAT and CDR2 FQNNGV come from the germline V gene. The CDR3 protein is CASIPSGGSYNEQFF. The CDR3 region has the DNA TGTGCCAGCATCCCCTCCGGAGGCTCCTACAATGAGCAGTTCTTC.

This clone was detected only once. The V call is TRBV30, the J call TRBJ1-2; D is uncertain. Germline-derived CDR1 and CDR2 are GTSNPN and SVGIG (reference sequence). The CDR3 length is 11 residues. V dropped 5 bases and J dropped 5 bases, with 9 bases sitting between them. CDR3 nucleotides: TGTGCCTGGGGGAATCGGTATGGCTACACCTTC. Translation: CAWGNRYGYTF.

The rearrangement joins TRBV6-6 to TRBJ1-1; 8 bases match TRBD1. The V segment lost 5 bases and the J segment 4 bases; nucleotides outside the gene matches: 9. CDR1 and CDR2 (germline): MNHNY, SVGAGI (reference sequence). This CDR3 spans 15 amino acids. The CDR3 here is CASSRRQGSSTEAFF. The CDR3 DNA reads as TGTGCCAGCAGTCGTCGACAGGGGTCTAGCACTGAAGCTTTCTTT.

This clone has just a few counts. The chain employs TRBV27 and TRBJ2-2, with TRBD2 matching 9 bases. V dropped 7 bases and J dropped 6; count of bases not matched to a gene: 9. The CDR3 totals 15 residues. CDR1 and CDR2 (germline): MNHEY, SMNVEV (reference sequence). CDR3 protein: CASKGSGSTPGELFF. CDR3 sequence (DNA): TGTGCCAGCAAAGGTAGCGGGAGTACCCCCGGGGAGCTGTTTTTT.

The gene calls are TRBV6-5 and TRBJ2-7; tentatively, D is TRBD2 (5 bases). Germline values: CDR1 MNHEY, CDR2 SVGAGI. The CDR3 is 12 residues long. The V gene lost 4 bases and the J gene lost 4 bases, with 8 bases spanning the gap. The CDR3 region is CASSSDSYEQYF. The CDR3 nucleotides are TGTGCCAGCAGTTCGGACTCTTACGAGCAGTACTTC.

The V and J genes are TRBV3-1 (or the pseudogene TRBV3-2) and TRBJ1-1; D is undetermined. CDR1 is LGHDT and CDR2 is YNNKEL in the germline V gene (reference sequence). Trimming removed 1 base from V and 6 bases from J, with 21 bases in between. The CDR3 is 17 residues long. The CDR3 DNA reads TGTGCCAGCAGCCAAGTGGGAAAAACTATCTGGGAGGCTGAAGCTTTCTTT. Translation gives CASSQVGKTIWEAEAFF.

The V and J genes are TRBV2 and TRBJ2-7; no reliable D call. CDR3 length: 13 amino acids. Germline V gene sequence: CDR1 SNHLY, CDR2 FYNNEI. V was pared by 5 bases and J by 0 bases, with 8 bases between. The CDR3 region has the DNA TGTGCCAGCAGTTATCCCGTCTCCTACGAGCAGTACTTC. Translation: CASSYPVSYEQYF.

This clone has a single count. The chain has TRBV7-3 and TRBJ2-6; 7 nucleotides align to TRBD2. The CDR3 consists of 18 residues. Looked up from germline, CDR1 is SGHTA and CDR2 is FQGTGA. V was clipped by 5 bases and J by 2 bases; unmatched bases: 12. The CDR3 loop reads CASSARGGDVAGANVLTF. The CDR3 DNA is TGTGCCAGCAGCGCCCGGGGAGGGGATGTTGCTGGGGCCAACGTCCTGACTTTC.

The chain links TRBV19 to TRBJ1-5; weak D call: TRBD1 (5 bases). Germline values: CDR1 LNHDA, CDR2 SQIVND (reference sequence). The CDR3 contains 15 residues. V lost 1 base to trimming and J lost 4 bases, with 11 bases between them. CDR3 region: CASSIGGGKNQPQHF. The CDR3 nucleotides read TGTGCCAGTAGTATAGGGGGGGGAAAGAATCAGCCCCAGCATTTT.

This clone was counted between two and nine times. This chain joins TRBV4-2 and TRBJ1-1; D ambiguous. CDR1 is LGHNA, CDR2 YNFKEQ, per germline. Deletions cut 6 bases from V and 4 bases from J, with 9 bases between. This CDR3 comprises 12 residues. DNA of the CDR3: TGTGCCAGCAGGGTACCCGGCACTGAAGCTTTCTTT. Translation gives CASRVPGTEAFF.

The V call is TRBV5-1, the J call TRBJ2-3, with 12 nucleotides matching TRBD2. This CDR3 has 14 residues. Germline V CDR1 and CDR2: SGHRS, YFSETQ. With 6 bases clipped from V and 4 bases from J, the junction kept 3 bases outside the gene matches. The CDR3 nucleotides are TGCGCCAGCATGACTAGCGGGGGTTCAGATACGCAGTATTTT. Translated, it gives CASMTSGGSDTQYF.

This chain uses TRBV5-1 with TRBJ1-6; tentatively, D is TRBD1 (6 bases). V was clipped by 6 bases and J by 7 bases, with 11 bases between them. Germline V gives CDR1 SGHRS, CDR2 YFSETQ. The CDR3 is made up of 13 amino acids. The CDR3 sequence is CASTFGQNSPLHF. Written as DNA, the CDR3 is TGCGCCAGCACTTTTGGACAGAATTCACCCCTCCACTTT.

V usage is TRBV29-1 and J usage is TRBJ2-1; 7 positions agree with TRBD2. CDR1 and CDR2 (germline): SQVTM, ANQGSEA. This CDR3 region has 14 residues. Unmatched junction bases numbered 10, after V lost 4 bases and J lost 7 bases. The CDR3 region is CSVGAGAGWNEQFF. As DNA, the CDR3 is TGCAGCGTTGGCGCTGGAGCGGGGTGGAATGAGCAGTTCTTC.

The rearrangement joins TRBV6-5 to TRBJ2-1, with 7 bases identical to TRBD1. From germline, CDR1 is MNHEY and CDR2 SVGAGI. V shed 4 bases and J 4 bases; nucleotides not matched to a gene: 10. The CDR3 totals 16 residues. The CDR3 nucleotides are TGTGCCAGCAGTTTCAAAGGGACAGTAAAATACAATGAGCAGTTCTTC. Protein product: CASSFKGTVKYNEQFF.

This chain joins TRBV3-1 (or the pseudogene TRBV3-2) and TRBJ2-1, with D possibly matching TRBD2 (5 bases). Trimming stripped 8 bases from V and 5 bases from J, with 16 bases between. This CDR3 is 14 amino acids long. The germline CDR1 and CDR2 sequences are LGHDT and YNNKEL (reference sequence). The chain's CDR3 is CASGNGLAHNEQFF. In nucleotides, the CDR3 is TGTGCCAGCGGTAATGGGCTAGCCCACAATGAGCAGTTCTTC.

V gene TRBV7-3 combines with J gene TRBJ1-6; no definite D call. The CDR3 sequence is 15 residues long. Trimming left V 5 bases short and J 6 bases short, with 14 bases between. CDR1 is SGHTA and CDR2 is FQGTGA in the germline V gene. The CDR3 DNA sequence: TGTGCCAGCAGCCCCGACACGGGAGTTAATTCACCCCTCCACTTT. Protein product: CASSPDTGVNSPLHF.

This clone was detected a few times. This sequence joins TRBV24-1 and TRBJ2-3, with 10 bases aligning to TRBD2. Trimming removed 4 bases from V and 4 bases from J; junction bases left unmatched: 7. CDR1 and CDR2 (germline): KGHDR, SFDVKD. The CDR3 contains 16 residues. The CDR3 nucleotides are TGTGCCACCAGTGACCCTAGCGGGGGTTACGCAGATACGCAGTATTTT. Its protein product is CATSDPSGGYADTQYF.

The CDR3 coding sequence is TGTGCCAGCAGCCAACTCCAAGCGGGAAGGGCAGATACGCAGTATTTT. It codes for CASSQLQAGRADTQYF. This rearrangement joins TRBV3-1 (or the pseudogene TRBV3-2) to TRBJ2-3; 7 bases line up with TRBD2. The CDR3 spans 16 residues. Germline V CDR1 and CDR2: LGHDT, YNNKEL (reference sequence). J gave up 4 bases and V 2 bases, and 9 bases lay outside the gene matches.

The chain carries TRBV7-9 and TRBJ2-7; 7 positions match TRBD1. The CDR3 is 14 amino acids. Germline-derived CDR1 and CDR2 are SEHNR and FQNEAQ (reference sequence). V lost 4 bases, J lost 2 bases, and 5 bases stayed unmatched. CDR3 coding DNA: TGTGCCAGCAGCTCGGGACAGAGTACCTACGAGCAGTACTTC. This translates into CASSSGQSTYEQYF.